Listed here is a single T cell receptor beta chain. Germline assignment: CDR1 MNHEY and CDR2 SVGEGT. This CDR3 region has 14 residues. The J segment lost 3 bases and the V segment lost 6 bases, leaving 8 bases of the junction unmatched. Allocation to cohorts depended on clinical history reported by the participants. The entry originates in a study of blood T cell repertoires in COVID-19. As for the study in general: From T cells, B-cell-depleted T cells, or PBMCs came the material, which was cDNA or gDNA.

Authors' data handling: Amplification of reference gene primers provided the estimated nucleated cell counts. Assay used: immunoSEQ multiplex PCR; TCRdb lists only in-frame clones, some missing. The D gene and trimming were derived from the DNA, and the V and J assignments and clone size from that table. The sample includes about 440,000 clones, about 85% of them seen just once. The chain combines TRBV6-2 or TRBV6-3 with TRBJ2-7, with 7 bases that match TRBD2. This clonotype originated in a woman aged 18-35 years with acute COVID-19. The material sequenced was PBMCs or T cells enriched from blood (not recorded which). In nucleotides, the CDR3 is TGTGCCAGCAGCCCCGGACTAGTCTACTACGAGCAGTACTTC. Its protein is CASSPGLVYYEQYF.